These 25 T cell receptor beta chains came from one sample sequenced in a study of blood T cells in healthy people across ages. A second PCR, run for about 7 to 11 cycles, used a sample-barcoded 5' primer plus a J-beta primer mix. MiXCR was run by TCRdb on the 5' RACE reads, yielding one entry per CDR3 protein. In the table there are about 650,000 distinct CDR3 sequences, less than 40% of which are singletons. The sample comprised blood. All receptors come from a woman of 80 years or more in good health.

This clonotype occurred many times. CDR3 sequence: CASSQDFGGSWYHTF. The CDR3 coding sequence is TGCGCCAGCAGCCAAGATTTCGGGGGGAGTTGGTATCACACCTTC. The gene calls are TRBV4-1 and TRBJ1-2; D may be TRBD1 (5 bases). V lost 0 bases and J lost 12, with 20 bases in between. The CDR3 is 15 residues long. In germline, CDR1 is MGHRA, CDR2 YSYEKL.

This clonotype appeared many times. This chain links TRBV20-1 with TRBJ2-3, with 8 bases fitting TRBD2. V gave up 5 bases and J gave up 3 bases; unmatched junction bases: 10. The CDR3 consists of 15 residues. Germline values: CDR1 DFQATT, CDR2 SNEGSKA (reference sequence). The CDR3 region has the DNA TGCAGTGCTGAGGGGACGGGGGGGGCAACAGATACGCAGTATTTT. This gives the protein CSAEGTGGATDTQYF.

J is TRBJ2-5 and V is TRBV3-1, with D uncertain. V dropped 0 bases and J dropped 7 bases, with 9 bases sitting between them. Germline V gene lookup returns CDR1 LGHDT and CDR2 YNNKEL (reference sequence). The CDR3 covers 13 residues. The CDR3 region has the DNA TGTGCCAGCAGCCAAGAAACCGCCGGGACCCAGTACTTC. Encoded protein: CASSQETAGTQYF.

This clonotype was counted ten times or more. The chain employs TRBV7-2 and TRBJ2-7; the D call may be TRBD1 or TRBD2 (5 bases each). The germline CDR1 and CDR2 sequences are SGHTA and FQGNSA. Trimming pared 4 bases from V and 3 bases from J, leaving 16 bases between. The CDR3 extends over 15 amino acids. In DNA, the CDR3 is TGTGCCAGCAGCTCGAGGACTGGGGGAAACTACGAGCAGTACTTC. Encoded protein: CASSSRTGGNYEQYF.

The chain is built from TRBV20-1 and TRBJ1-1; TRBD1 matches at 8 bases. This CDR3 is built from 14 residues. The germline V gene has CDR1 DFQATT and CDR2 SNEGSKA (reference sequence). V shed 2 bases and J 5 bases; nucleotides not matched to a gene: 7. The CDR3 nucleotides read TGCAGTGCTAGAAGAGAACAGGGGGTAACTGAAGCTTTCTTT. It yields the protein CSARREQGVTEAFF.

This clonotype came up many times. The chain uses TRBV12-3 or TRBV12-4 and TRBJ1-1; tentative D call: TRBD1 (5 bases). Trimming pared 6 bases from V and 7 bases from J, leaving 9 bases between. This CDR3 is 11 amino acids long. DNA of the CDR3: TGTGCCAGCAGCGTGACAGTTGAAGCTTTCTTT. Protein: CASSVTVEAFF.

The chain links TRBV20-1 to TRBJ2-1; 9 bases match TRBD1. The germline V gene has CDR1 DFQATT and CDR2 SNEGSKA (reference sequence). J gave up 6 bases and V 4 bases, and 7 bases lay outside the gene matches. The CDR3 is 14 residues long. CDR3 sequence reads: CSAITGTGSNEQFF. In DNA form, the CDR3 reads TGCAGTGCTATAACCGGGACAGGGTCCAATGAGCAGTTCTTC.

Ten or more counts support this clonotype. CDR3 sequence reads: CASSGAGGGNSPLHF. CDR3 in DNA: TGTGCCAGCAGCGGAGCAGGAGGTGGCAATTCACCCCTCCACTTT. The chain is built from TRBV7-2 and TRBJ1-6; no clear D. In germline, CDR1 is SGHTA, CDR2 FQGNSA. The V gene lost 5 bases and the J gene lost 7 bases, with 15 bases spanning the gap. This CDR3 spans 15 amino acids. Full variable domain (remainder filled in from reference TRBV7-2 and TRBJ1-6): GAGVSQSPSNKVTEKGKDVELRCDPISGHTALYWYRQSLGQGLEFLIYFQGNSAPDKSGLPSDRFSAERTGGSVSTLTIQRTQQEDSAVYLCASSGAGGGNSPLHFGNGTRLTVT.

This chain joins TRBV4-2 and TRBJ1-3, with a weak D call TRBD1 (5 bases). CDR3 length: 14 residues. The ends were cut back, 2 bases at V and 8 bases at J, with 13 bases in the middle. Germline assignment: CDR1 LGHNA and CDR2 YNFKEQ. CDR3 nucleotides: TGTGCCAGCAGCCAACGGCCAGGGTCGGACACCATATATTTT. Translated, it gives CASSQRPGSDTIYF.

The rearrangement links TRBV6-1 to TRBJ2-1; no clear D gene. The V end lost 7 bases, the J end lost 10 bases, and 20 bases lay between the germline ends. Germline CDR1 reads MNHNS; CDR2 reads SASEGT. The CDR3 is 14 amino acids. The CDR3 coding sequence is TGTGCCAGCAATGGCCGAAGGAACAGAATGGAGCAGTTCTTC. Encoded protein: CASNGRRNRMEQFF.

The rearrangement joins TRBV7-2 to TRBJ2-7, with 9 nucleotides matching TRBD2. Germline CDR1 reads SGHTA; CDR2 reads FQGNSA. V lost 5 bases to trimming and J lost 1 base; unmatched junction nucleotides: 12. The CDR3 has 17 residues. CDR3 sequence: CASSNPLAGKISYEQYV. DNA of the CDR3: TGTGCCAGCAGCAACCCTCTAGCGGGAAAAATTTCCTACGAGCAGTACGTC.

The sample holds many counts of this clonotype. The chain has TRBV24-1 and TRBJ2-1; D is possibly TRBD1 (5 bases). Trimming cost V 0 bases and J 6 bases, with 14 bases left between them. There are 16 residues in the CDR3. CDR1 KGHDR and CDR2 SFDVKD come from the germline V gene. CDR3 bases: TGTGCCACCAGTGATTTGCAAGGGGTGCTGCGCAATGAGCAGTTCTTC. Translation gives CATSDLQGVLRNEQFF.

In its sample, this clonotype was seen many times. This chain joins TRBV2 and TRBJ2-7, with D unclear. This CDR3 spans 15 amino acids. Germline V gene sequence: CDR1 SNHLY, CDR2 FYNNEI. The germline V and J ends were trimmed by 3 bases and 0 bases, with 12 bases remaining between them. CDR3 DNA: TGTGCCAGCAGTGATGATGCACTCTCCTCCTACGAGCAGTACTTC. Its protein is CASSDDALSSYEQYF. Full variable domain (missing parts from reference TRBV2 and TRBJ2-7): EPEVTQTPSHQVTQMGQEVILRCVPISNHLYFYWYRQILGQKVEFLVSFYNNEISEKSEIFDDQFSVERPDGSNFTLKIRSTKLEDSAMYFCASSDDALSSYEQYFGPGTRLTVT.

This clonotype came up many times. The chain uses TRBV6-2 or TRBV6-3 and TRBJ2-2; 8 bases map to TRBD1. V was clipped by 9 bases and J by 1 base; unmatched bases: 4. The CDR3 totals 14 residues. CDR1 and CDR2 from the germline V gene are MNHEY and SVGEGT. The CDR3 here is CASLTGGNTGELFF. The DNA of the CDR3 is TGTGCCAGTCTAACAGGGGGGAACACCGGGGAGCTGTTTTTT.

This clonotype is a singleton in its sample. The gene calls are TRBV4-2 and TRBJ2-1; perhaps TRBD2 as D (5 bases). V dropped 4 bases and J dropped 1 base, with 17 bases sitting between them. The CDR3 has 17 amino acids. Germline loops: CDR1 LGHNA, CDR2 YNFKEQ. In nucleotides, the CDR3 is TGTGCCAGCAGCCCTAGCTGGACCGGAACTTCCTACAATGAGCAGTTCTTC. Its translation is CASSPSWTGTSYNEQFF.

This clonotype came up many times. This chain links TRBV7-2 with TRBJ2-7; 9 bases are shared with TRBD1. The V and J ends lost 6 bases and 3 bases, in that order; junction bases with no gene match: 12. Germline V gives CDR1 SGHTA, CDR2 FQGNSA. The CDR3 runs 16 residues. CDR3 region: CASRRNSLGQGYEQYF. In DNA, the CDR3 is TGTGCCAGCAGGAGAAACTCCTTGGGACAGGGCTACGAGCAGTACTTC.

In this sample, this clonotype turned up many times. V is TRBV12-3 or TRBV12-4 and J is TRBJ1-4, with 9 bases that match TRBD1. The CDR3 covers 17 residues. V lost 3 bases, J lost 0 bases, and 5 bases stayed unmatched. CDR3 DNA: TGTGCCAGCAGTTTCGGACAGGGGCCCGCAACTAATGAAAAACTGTTTTTT. It translates to CASSFGQGPATNEKLFF.

This clonotype was observed a few times. With a much larger clone just one base away, this may be a read error. This chain joins TRBV6-2 or TRBV6-3 and TRBJ1-2; D is possibly TRBD1 (6 bases). CDR1 MNHEY and CDR2 SVGEGT come from the germline V gene. CDR3 length equals 14 residues. CDR3: CVSSQGQWVYGYTF. CDR3 bases: TGTGTCAGCAGTCAAGGACAGTGGGTCTATGGCTACACCTTC.

The V and J genes are TRBV4-2 and TRBJ1-5, with 10 nucleotides matching TRBD1. The CDR3 consists of 16 residues. Germline CDR1 reads LGHNA; CDR2 reads YNFKEQ. Germline trimming cut 1 base from V and 1 base from J; bases unmatched to any gene: 1. The CDR3 here is CASSQAGQGSNQPQHF. The DNA for the CDR3 is TGTGCCAGCAGCCAAGCGGGACAGGGGAGCAATCAGCCCCAGCATTTT.

This clonotype has at least ten counts. V and J are TRBV6-5 and TRBJ1-5; D is ambiguous. Germline V lookup: CDR1 MNHEY, CDR2 SVGAGI. CDR3 size: 13 residues. Trimming shortened V by 5 bases and J by 2 bases, and 7 bases separated the two germline ends. Here the CDR3 reads CASSSYGNQPQHF. The CDR3 DNA reads as TGTGCCAGCAGTAGTTATGGCAATCAGCCCCAGCATTTT.

This clonotype occurred many times. This chain joins TRBV20-1 and TRBJ2-5; D is uncertain. From germline, CDR1 is DFQATT and CDR2 SNEGSKA (reference sequence). The CDR3 is made up of 13 amino acids. V was trimmed by 0 bases and J by 5 bases, leaving 10 bases between them. The CDR3 sequence is CSAREGSFETQYF. In DNA, the CDR3 is TGCAGTGCTAGAGAAGGTAGCTTTGAGACCCAGTACTTC.

This clonotype was seen repeatedly, ten times or more. The genes are TRBV7-3 and TRBJ2-1; 9 nucleotides match TRBD2. The junction had 16 bases not matched to a gene; V was cut back by 2 bases and J by 8 bases. CDR1 is SGHTA and CDR2 is FQGTGA in the germline V gene. CDR3 length: 18 residues. The CDR3: CASSLLPPAGGGAYEQFF. The CDR3 DNA sequence: TGTGCCAGCAGCTTACTCCCCCCCGCCGGCGGGGGGGCCTATGAGCAGTTCTTC. Combining the CDR3 with reference TRBV7-3 and TRBJ2-1 gives the whole variable domain GAGVSQTPSNKVTEKGKYVELRCDPISGHTALYWYRQSLGQGPEFLIYFQGTGAADDSGLPNDRFFAVRPEGSVSTLKIQRTERGDSAVYLCASSLLPPAGGGAYEQFFGPGTRLTVL.

As concerns this clonotype: The junction departs from germline at one end; a sequencing error may be responsible. This chain connects TRBV7-9 to TRBJ1-4; 8 nucleotides line up with TRBD1. The CDR3 sequence is 15 residues long. Per germline, CDR1 SEHNR and CDR2 FQNEAQ (reference sequence). The CDR3 bases are TGTGCCAGCAGCGACTACAGGGGGGGGAATGAAAAACGGTTTTTT. Translated: CASSDYRGGNEKRFF. Combining the CDR3 with reference TRBV7-9 and TRBJ1-4 gives the whole variable domain DTGVSQNPRHKITKRGQNVTFRCDPISEHNRLYWYRQTLGQGPEFLTYFQNEAQLEKSRLLSDRFSAERPKGSFSTLEIQRTEQGDSAMYLCASSDYRGGNEKRFFGSGTQLSVL.

This clonotype was seen only a few times. A much larger clone lies one base from this, so it may be a read error. The chain recombines TRBV3-1 with TRBJ2-7; D is uncertain. Germline CDR1 LGHDT, CDR2 YNNKEL (reference sequence). V gave up 1 base and J gave up 7 bases, with 14 bases separating them. This CDR3 is 14 amino acids long. The CDR3 DNA reads as TGTGCCAGCAGCCAAGGCGCTAGTCTGGGGGAGCAGTACTTC. Amino acids: CASSQGASLGEQYF.

The chain joins TRBV18 to TRBJ2-7; possible D gene TRBD1, 6 bases. Germline loops: CDR1 KGHSH, CDR2 LQKENI. The CDR3 consists of 15 residues. Trimming left V 5 bases short and J 0 bases short, with 14 bases between. In DNA, the CDR3 is TGTGCCAGCTCATTCTGGACAGCAAGCTCCTACGAGCAGTACTTC. Its translation is CASSFWTASSYEQYF. Variable domain in full (rest from reference TRBV18 and TRBJ2-7): NAGVMQNPRHLVRRRGQEARLRCSPMKGHSHVYWYRQLPEEGLKFMVYLQKENIIDESGMPKERFSAEFPKEGPSILRIQQVVRGDSAAYFCASSFWTASSYEQYFGPGTRLTVT.